These 11 T cell receptor beta chains came from one sample sequenced in a study of identical twins. TCRdb independently ran MiXCR on the 5' RACE reads; one entry per CDR3 protein. Here the sample spans approximately 300,000 distinct CDR3 sequences, around 9.7% being singletons. These records were also assigned to another study, of yellow fever vaccine responses in identical twins.

Sequenced sample: CD8+ T cells sorted from blood. Receptors originate from a young woman in good health.

This clonotype was counted a few times. The chain carries TRBV7-8 and TRBJ2-5; D call uncertain. CDR3 size: 15 residues. The V gene lost 1 base and the J gene lost 2 bases, with 11 bases spanning the gap. Germline CDR1 SGHVS, CDR2 FQNEAQ. CDR3 bases: TGTGCCAGCAGCTTAGGCCCCGGGCCTCAAGAGACCCAGTACTTC. Encoded protein: CASSLGPGPQETQYF.

About this clonotype: A read error is possible here, since a much larger clone lies one base away. The chain has TRBV7-9 and TRBJ2-7, with 7 bases fitting TRBD1. The CDR3 is 12 amino acids. J lost 2 bases, V lost 5 bases, and 0 bases had no gene match. Germline CDR1 is SEHNR and CDR2 is FQNEAQ (reference sequence). The CDR3 region is CASSGQAYEQYF. In DNA, the CDR3 is TGTGCCAGCAGCGGACAGGCCTACGAGCAGTACTTC.

This clonotype has a handful of counts. The chain employs TRBV12-3 or TRBV12-4 and TRBJ2-1; D is perhaps TRBD2 (5 bases). Trimming left V 2 bases short and J 1 base short, with 15 bases between. The CDR3 extends over 17 amino acids. The CDR3 coding sequence is TGTGCCAGCAGTTTATTGCAGGCGGGTGGGTCCTACAATGAGCAGTTCTTC. It is translated as CASSLLQAGGSYNEQFF.

The chain links TRBV23-1 to TRBJ1-4; TRBD1 is a possible D gene (6 bases). TRBV23-1 is sorted into the ORF group, with uncertain function. Trimming cost V 2 bases and J 7 bases, with 14 bases left between them. The CDR3 runs to 15 residues. CDR3 protein: CASSQTTGPGEKLFF. As DNA, the CDR3 is TGCGCCAGCAGTCAAACTACAGGGCCCGGTGAAAAACTGTTTTTT.

The CDR3 bases are TGTGCCAGCAGTGACTCGCCTAGCGGGAGGATGGAGACCCAGTACTTC. It yields the protein CASSDSPSGRMETQYF. V and J are TRBV6-4 and TRBJ2-5, with 11 nucleotides matching TRBD2. Unmatched junction bases numbered 5, after V lost 0 bases and J lost 5 bases. The CDR3 covers 16 residues. CDR1 is MRHNA and CDR2 is SNTAGT in the germline V gene.

In its sample, this clonotype was seen a few times. The chain is built from TRBV30 and TRBJ2-1, with 10 bases fitting TRBD1. Trimming removed 2 bases from V and 6 bases from J; junction bases left unmatched: 4. The length of the CDR3 is 14 residues. Germline CDR1 GTSNPN, CDR2 SVGIG (reference sequence). Here the CDR3 DNA reads TGTGCCTGGAGTCACGGGACAGGGGTCAATGAGCAGTTCTTC. This encodes CAWSHGTGVNEQFF. The full variable domain, in which reference TRBV30 and TRBJ2-1 provide the parts outside the CDR3, is SQTIHQWPATLVQPVGSPLSLECTVEGTSNPNLYWYRQAAGRGLQLLFYSVGIGQISSEVPQNLSASRPQDRQFILSSKKLLLSDSGFYLCAWSHGTGVNEQFFGPGTRLTVL.

V and J are TRBV19 and TRBJ2-1; D is unresolved. The CDR3 contains 14 residues. Germline CDR1 and CDR2: LNHDA and SQIVND (reference sequence). Trimming left V 1 base short and J 3 bases short, with 7 bases between. The CDR3 nucleotides read TGTGCCAGTAGTATAGGCTGGGACTACAATGAGCAGTTCTTC. Protein sequence: CASSIGWDYNEQFF.

Only a few counts were recorded for this clonotype. The chain has TRBV4-2 and TRBJ2-1; D not resolved. V was trimmed by 4 bases and J by 5 bases, leaving 12 bases between them. Germline V gene lookup returns CDR1 LGHNA and CDR2 YNFKEQ. The CDR3 covers 14 residues. CDR3 amino acids: CASSPGRSHNEQFF. The CDR3 DNA follows: TGTGCCAGCAGCCCCGGACGGTCGCACAATGAGCAGTTCTTC.

This clonotype was counted between two and nine times. The chain uses TRBV7-9 and TRBJ2-7; 10 bases map to TRBD1. CDR1 is SEHNR and CDR2 is FQNEAQ in the germline V gene (reference sequence). The CDR3 is 17 amino acids. With 4 bases clipped from V and 1 base from J, the junction kept 10 bases outside the gene matches. Here the CDR3 DNA reads TGTGCCAGCAGCTCTACTACCGGGACAGGGGTATCCTACGAGCAGTACTTC. It translates to CASSSTTGTGVSYEQYF.

This clonotype was counted only a few times. CDR3 loop: CASNRGRETQYF. For the CDR3, the DNA is TGTGCCAGCAACAGGGGGCGAGAGACCCAGTACTTC. The chain carries TRBV12-3 or TRBV12-4 and TRBJ2-5, with 9 bases lining up with TRBD1. The length of the CDR3 is 12 residues. With 7 bases clipped from V and 4 bases from J, the junction kept 1 base outside the gene matches.

This clonotype has a count of ten or more. The CDR3 DNA is TGTGCCAGCAGTCCAGGGATTAGCAATGAGCAGTTCTTC. This codes for CASSPGISNEQFF. The chain employs TRBV25-1 and TRBJ2-1, with D perhaps TRBD1 (5 bases). The CDR3 is 13 amino acids. Germline assignment: CDR1 MGHDK and CDR2 SYGVNS. With 5 bases removed from V and 6 bases from J, the gap between germline ends came to 11 bases.